A selection of T cell receptor beta chains follows, all from one sample in a study of regulatory T cells in long-lasting Graves disease. TCRdb reprocessed the multiplex PCR reads with MiXCR, giving one entry per CDR3 protein. The table includes approximately 250,000 distinct CDR3 sequences, about 18% detected once. The sequences come from peripheral blood mononuclear cells (PBMCs), collected at new diagnosis, from a patient treated with antithyroid drugs. The origin of the receptors is a female donor with Graves disease. Each CDR3 is given with its conserved first and last residue. A D gene is named only where the DNA matches it firmly. Rows give clone size only sometimes, using once, few, many, or a class for an expanded clone.

many	TRBJ2-5	TRBV5-8	-	CASSMGRGSETQYF	TGTGCCAGCAGCATGGGACGGGGGAGCGAGACCCAGTACTTC
few	TRBJ1-1	TRBV24-1	-	CATSDPGQTEAFF	TGTGCCACCAGTGACCCCGGACAGACTGAAGCTTTCTTT
many	TRBJ2-7	TRBV3-1	-	CASSPTLSSYEQYF	TGTGCCAGCAGCCCGACTCTGAGCTCCTACGAGCAGTACTTC
many	TRBJ1-1	TRBV19	-	CASSSTPGSTEAFF	TGTGCCAGTAGTTCAACCCCCGGGTCCACTGAAGCTTTCTTT
many	TRBJ1-1	TRBV30	-	CAWNRGMNTEAFF	TGTGCCTGGAATCGGGGAATGAACACTGAAGCTTTCTTT
many	TRBJ2-5	TRBV28	TRBD2	CASSLGTSGSISQETQYF	TGTGCCAGCAGCCTAGGGACTAGCGGGAGTATAAGCCAAGAGACCCAGTACTTC
many	TRBJ2-1	TRBV6-1	TRBD1	CASKGTGSSDEQFF	TGTGCCAGCAAGGGGACAGGGAGTTCGGATGAGCAGTTCTTC
many	TRBJ2-1	TRBV2	TRBD2	CASSDTAGGGNEQFF	TGTGCCAGCAGTGATACAGCGGGAGGGGGCAATGAGCAGTTCTTC
-	TRBJ2-1	TRBV14	TRBD2	CASSQRRGQGTSGYNEQFF	TGTGCCAGCAGCCAACGCAGGGGGCAGGGGACTAGCGGGTACAATGAGCAGTTCTTC
many	TRBJ2-1	TRBV20-1	TRBD2	CSAHNSGSSYNEQFF	TGCAGTGCTCATAATAGCGGGAGCTCCTACAATGAGCAGTTCTTC
many	TRBJ2-6	TRBV7-2	-	CASSPRNLGANVLTF	TGTGCCAGCAGCCCCCGGAACCTTGGGGCCAACGTCCTGACTTTC
many	TRBJ2-3	TRBV28	TRBD2	CASSSPGGSTDTQYF	TGTGCCAGCAGTTCCCCGGGGGGTAGCACAGATACGCAGTATTTT
-	TRBJ1-5	TRBV4-1	-	CASSQGPPGDQPQHF	TGCGCCAGCAGCCAAGGCCCGCCTGGAGATCAGCCCCAGCATTTT
-	TRBJ2-1	TRBV3-1	TRBD1	CASSQRDRGLYEQFF	TGTGCCAGCAGCCAACGGGACAGGGGGCTCTATGAGCAGTTCTTC
many	TRBJ2-1	TRBV11-3	-	CASSLSDASSYNEQFF	TGTGCCAGCAGCTTATCGGACGCTAGCTCCTACAATGAGCAGTTCTTC
few	TRBJ1-4	TRBV4-1	-	CASSQGAGRLEKLFF	TGCGCCAGCAGCCAAGGTGCAGGAAGACTTGAAAAACTGTTTTTT
-	TRBJ1-1	TRBV2	-	CASSVNTEAFF	TGTGCCAGCAGCGTGAACACTGAAGCTTTCTTT
many	TRBJ2-5	TRBV11-3	-	CASSFGRAVETQYF	TGTGCCAGCAGCTTTGGCAGGGCGGTTGAGACCCAGTACTTC
many	TRBJ2-4	TRBV18	TRBD1	CASSPDRGRGDIQYF	TGTGCCAGCTCACCAGACAGGGGGCGCGGGGACATTCAGTACTTC
many	TRBJ1-1	TRBV18	TRBD1	CASSPPGQRNTEAFF	TGTGCCAGCTCACCCCCGGGACAGCGAAACACTGAAGCTTTCTTT
many	TRBJ2-1	TRBV5-6	-	CASSLYGDTSYNEQFF	TGTGCCAGCAGCTTGTATGGGGACACCTCCTACAATGAGCAGTTCTTC
many	TRBJ1-3	TRBV3-1	TRBD1	CASNDRGSGNTIYF	TGTGCCAGCAACGACAGGGGCTCTGGAAACACCATATATTTT
many	TRBJ2-3	TRBV11-3	-	CASSSRLWAKTDTQYF	TGTGCCAGCAGCTCCCGCTTGTGGGCTAAGACAGATACGCAGTATTTT
many	TRBJ2-7	TRBV7-2	-	CASSLSGALYEQYF	TGTGCCAGCAGCTTAAGTGGGGCCCTCTACGAGCAGTACTTC
many	TRBJ1-5	TRBV10-3	-	CAISEQGGSQPQHF	TGTGCCATCAGTGAACAGGGTGGGAGTCAGCCCCAGCATTTT
many	TRBJ1-4	TRBV2	-	CASSEQIGMGEKLFF	TGTGCCAGCAGTGAACAGATAGGAATGGGTGAAAAACTGTTTTTT
many	TRBJ1-1	TRBV2	-	CASSKMGETTEAFF	TGTGCCAGCAGCAAAATGGGAGAGACCACTGAAGCTTTCTTT
many	TRBJ2-2	TRBV12-3/TRBV12-4	-	CASSLYSGNTGELFF	TGTGCCAGCAGTTTATACAGCGGGAACACCGGGGAGCTGTTTTTT
many	TRBJ2-7	TRBV4-3	-	CASSLDSGTVYEQYF	TGCGCCAGCAGCCTTGATTCCGGGACTGTCTACGAGCAGTACTTC
-	TRBJ2-5	TRBV7-9	TRBD2	CASSATETSGEETQYF	TGTGCCAGCAGCGCGACCGAGACTAGCGGGGAAGAGACCCAGTACTTC
many	TRBJ2-3	TRBV20-1	-	CSASGQGTSTDTQYF	TGCAGTGCTAGTGGTCAGGGGACTAGCACAGATACGCAGTATTTT
many	TRBJ1-5	TRBV20-1	-	CSARNSNQPQHF	TGCAGTGCTCGTAATAGCAATCAGCCCCAGCATTTT
-	TRBJ2-1	TRBV6-1	TRBD2	CASSERRLAGGNEQFF	TGTGCCAGCAGTGAACGTCGACTAGCGGGAGGGAATGAGCAGTTCTTC
many	TRBJ2-7	TRBV11-2	-	CASSLRAYDEQYF	TGTGCCAGCAGCTTACGAGCGTACGACGAGCAGTACTTC
many	TRBJ1-1	TRBV6-2/TRBV6-3	-	CASRRTPNTEAFF	TGTGCCAGCAGGAGGACACCGAACACTGAAGCTTTCTTT
many	TRBJ2-3	TRBV11-2	-	CASSLDPDTQYF	TGTGCCAGCAGCTTAGACCCAGATACGCAGTATTTT
many	TRBJ2-2	TRBV11-3	-	CASSTLAFTGELFF	TGTGCCAGCAGCACCTTAGCTTTCACCGGGGAGCTGTTTTTT
-	TRBJ2-7	TRBV30	-	CAWSAQGAGHEQYF	TGTGCCTGGAGTGCCCAGGGCGCTGGCCACGAGCAGTACTTC
many	TRBJ2-5	TRBV2	TRBD2	CASSEARLAGSETQYF	TGTGCCAGCAGTGAAGCGAGACTAGCGGGAAGTGAGACCCAGTACTTC
many	TRBJ1-5	TRBV2	-	CASNGHPNQPQHF	TGTGCCAGCAATGGACACCCAAATCAGCCCCAGCATTTT
-	TRBJ2-1	TRBV29-1	TRBD2	CSVARLAGLSLEQFF	TGCAGCGTTGCACGCCTAGCGGGATTGAGTCTTGAGCAGTTCTTC
few	TRBJ2-7	TRBV6-1	-	CAIAEGGHYYEQYF	TGTGCCATCGCCGAGGGGGGCCACTACTACGAGCAGTACTTC
-	TRBJ1-1	TRBV9	-	CASSDRVSTEAFF	TGTGCCAGCAGCGACAGGGTTAGCACTGAAGCTTTCTTT
many	TRBJ1-2	TRBV11-3	-	CASSLAFGGGYTF	TGTGCCAGCAGCTTAGCCTTCGGCGGGGGCTACACCTTC
many	TRBJ2-7	TRBV20-1	-	CSARGSGTGEQYF	TGCAGTGCTAGAGGATCAGGGACGGGCGAGCAGTACTTC